These 20 T cell receptor beta chains originate from one sample sequenced in a study of blood T cell repertoires in COVID-19. Clones were sequenced by immunoSEQ multiplex PCR, and TCRdb holds only the in-frame ones, with some missing. The sample lists 100,000 to 150,000 clones; 85% were seen once. The sample consisted of peripheral blood. All receptors come from a woman over 75 with acute or convalescent COVID-19.

The chain has TRBV19 and TRBJ1-5; D gene uncertain. V gave up 5 bases and J gave up 3 bases, with 11 bases separating them. This CDR3 spans 14 amino acids. Germline-derived CDR1 and CDR2 are LNHDA and SQIVND (reference sequence). CDR3: CASSSILVNQPQHF. For the CDR3, the DNA is TGTGCCAGTAGTTCTATCCTTGTCAATCAGCCCCAGCATTTT. Filled out from reference TRBV19 and TRBJ1-5, the complete variable domain reads DGGITQSPKYLFRKEGQNVTLSCEQNLNHDAMYWYRQDPGQGLRLIYYSQIVNDFQKGDIAEGYSVSREKKESFPLTVTSAQKNPTAFYLCASSSILVNQPQHFGDGTRLSIL.

This clone was counted only a few times. This sequence joins TRBV29-1 and TRBJ2-3, with 8 bases matching TRBD2. The CDR3 contains 15 residues. Germline trimming cut 4 bases from V and 3 bases from J; bases unmatched to any gene: 9. CDR1 and CDR2 (germline): SQVTM, ANQGSEA. In nucleotides, the CDR3 is TGCAGCGTTGGCGGACGCAGCGGGGGAACAGATACGCAGTATTTT. It encodes CSVGGRSGGTDTQYF.

This rearrangement joins TRBV11-1 to TRBJ2-7; possible D gene TRBD1, 6 bases. The CDR3 totals 13 residues. V lost 1 base and J lost 3, with 7 bases in between. Germline V gene lookup returns CDR1 SGHAT and CDR2 FQDESV (reference sequence). CDR3 residues: CASSLGDIYEQYV. In DNA form, the CDR3 reads TGTGCCAGCAGCTTAGGGGACATCTACGAGCAGTACGTC.

V usage is TRBV4-3 and J usage is TRBJ2-3; possibly TRBD2 for D (6 bases). Germline CDR1 LGHNA, CDR2 YSLEER. The CDR3 is made up of 15 amino acids. The germline V and J ends were trimmed by 1 base and 1 base, with 9 bases remaining between them. In nucleotides, the CDR3 is TGCGCCAGCAGCCAAGGACCGGGGGGCACAGATACGCAGTATTTT. It specifies CASSQGPGGTDTQYF.

This chain links TRBV4-2 with TRBJ2-7, with 7 bases aligning to TRBD1. The ends lost 0 bases at V and 7 bases at J; junction bases unmatched: 9. CDR1 LGHNA and CDR2 YNFKEQ come from the germline V gene. This CDR3 is built from 15 residues. The CDR3 sequence is CASSQERTGPGEQYF. For the CDR3, the DNA is TGTGCCAGCAGCCAAGAAAGGACAGGACCGGGGGAGCAGTACTTC.

With respect to this clone: The junction departs from the called germline gene at one end, perhaps through a read error. This chain joins TRBV7-3 and TRBJ1-6; TRBD1 aligns across 10 bases. The CDR3 is made up of 15 amino acids. Per germline, CDR1 SGHTA and CDR2 FQGTGA. The CDR3 bases are TGTGCCAGCAGCATAACGGGACAGGGGAATTCACCCCTCCACTTT. The encoded protein is CASSITGQGNSPLHF.

Regarding this clone: This CDR3 is also generated by other DNA sequences in the sample. This sequence joins TRBV7-9 and TRBJ1-1; D gene unclear. V was cut by 2 bases and J by 3 bases, with 10 bases left in between. The germline V gene encodes CDR1 SEHNR and CDR2 FQNEAQ (reference sequence). This CDR3 is 14 amino acids long. CDR3 in amino acids: CASSLRSGDTEAFF. The CDR3 region has the DNA TGTGCCAGCAGCTTACGGTCCGGGGACACTGAAGCTTTCTTT.

CDR3 residues: CASSLRQPTEGTEAFF. In DNA form, the CDR3 reads TGTGCCAGCAGCTTGCGCCAACCAACAGAGGGCACTGAAGCTTTCTTT. The chain carries TRBV7-3 and TRBJ1-1; no clear D. The V gene lost 3 bases and the J gene lost 4 bases, with 18 bases spanning the gap. The CDR3 spans 16 residues. Germline loops: CDR1 SGHTA, CDR2 FQGTGA.

This clone occurred once. The CDR3: CASRPPRRETNYGYTF. Written as DNA, the CDR3 is TGTGCCAGCAGGCCCCCACGGCGAGAGACAAACTATGGCTACACCTTC. The J gene is TRBJ1-2, the V gene TRBV6-6; no firm D call. V was shortened by 6 bases and J by 2 bases, with 19 bases between the two germline ends. CDR1 is MNHNY, CDR2 SVGAGI, per germline (reference sequence). The CDR3 loop spans 16 amino acids.

In this sample, this clone turned up once. In DNA, the CDR3 is TGTGCCAGCAGTGAACAGAAGAACACTGAAGCTTTCTTT. Its translation: CASSEQKNTEAFF. The rearrangement uses TRBV6-4 and TRBJ1-1; D not certain. There are 13 residues in the CDR3. Germline CDR1 MRHNA, CDR2 SNTAGT. Deletions cut 3 bases from V and 1 base from J, with 6 bases between.

The chain links TRBV9 to TRBJ1-2, with 8 positions matching TRBD1. Germline V lookup: CDR1 SGDLS, CDR2 YYNGEE. The CDR3 is 15 residues long. J was trimmed by 4 bases and V by 4 bases; bases with no gene match: 9. CDR3 sequence: CASSLRAGQVYGYTF. The CDR3 DNA reads as TGTGCCAGCAGCTTAAGGGCGGGACAGGTCTATGGCTACACCTTC.

The gene calls are TRBV3-1 (or the pseudogene TRBV3-2) and TRBJ2-1; 9 bases are a match to TRBD1. Germline V gene data show CDR1 as LGHDT and CDR2 as YNNKEL (reference sequence). The CDR3 loop spans 18 amino acids. Germline trimming cut 4 bases from V and 0 bases from J; bases unmatched to any gene: 10. The CDR3 here is CASSRFGTGTGSYNEQFF. CDR3 nucleotide sequence: TGTGCCAGCAGCCGTTTCGGGACAGGGACAGGCTCCTACAATGAGCAGTTCTTC.

The chain links TRBV7-9 to TRBJ1-2, with D unresolved. CDR1 is SEHNR, CDR2 FQNEAQ, per germline (reference sequence). V lost 5 bases and J 8 bases, leaving 18 bases between the germline ends. The CDR3 runs 14 residues. CDR3 sequence reads: CASSPDWKLRGYTF. The CDR3 DNA is TGTGCCAGCAGCCCAGACTGGAAGCTCCGGGGCTACACCTTC.

This chain connects TRBV19 to TRBJ1-5; D might be TRBD1 (6 bases). Trimming stripped 6 bases from V and 3 bases from J, with 9 bases between. Germline V CDR1 and CDR2: LNHDA, SQIVND (reference sequence). The CDR3 contains 13 residues. The CDR3 sequence is CASSHRVNQPQHF. CDR3 DNA: TGTGCCAGTAGCCACAGGGTCAATCAGCCCCAGCATTTT.

The chain has TRBV3-1 (or the pseudogene TRBV3-2) and TRBJ2-5; TRBD1 might be the D (6 bases). The germline V gene has CDR1 LGHDT and CDR2 YNNKEL (reference sequence). The CDR3 has 16 amino acids. The V gene lost 3 bases and the J gene lost 7 bases, with 21 bases spanning the gap. The CDR3 loop reads CASSHRNREVGATQYF. CDR3 sequence (DNA): TGTGCCAGCAGCCACAGAAACAGGGAAGTCGGGGCGACCCAGTACTTC.

The rearrangement joins TRBV6-5 to TRBJ1-3; perhaps TRBD1 as D (6 bases). The V gene's germline CDR1 is MNHEY and CDR2 SVGAGI. This CDR3 has 14 amino acids. The ends were cut back, 7 bases at V and 0 bases at J, with 10 bases in the middle. CDR3 sequence: CASMTGYSGNTIYF. The CDR3 nucleotides read TGTGCCAGCATGACAGGTTACTCTGGAAACACCATATATTTT.

This clone was counted a single time. This rearrangement joins TRBV6-1 to TRBJ1-2; D possibly corresponds to TRBD1 (6 bases). V was shortened by 0 bases and J by 0 bases, with 11 bases between the two germline ends. CDR3 length: 16 amino acids. Germline V gene sequence: CDR1 MNHNS, CDR2 SASEGT. CDR3 DNA sequence: TGTGCCAGCAGTGAAGCTTCAGGGGCCGCTAACTATGGCTACACCTTC. This gives the protein CASSEASGAANYGYTF.

The chain joins TRBV2 to TRBJ1-4, with TRBD1 matching 10 bases. The germline CDR1 and CDR2 sequences are SNHLY and FYNNEI. V gave up 7 bases and J gave up 5 bases; unmatched junction bases: 1. The CDR3 covers 13 residues. For the CDR3, the DNA is TGTGCCAGCATGGACAGGGGGAATGAAAAACTGTTTTTT. Translating it yields CASMDRGNEKLFF.

The V call is TRBV9, the J call TRBJ2-7; perhaps TRBD2 as D (5 bases). The CDR3 is made up of 14 amino acids. Between the trimmed V and J ends, which lost 0 bases and 2 bases, there was a span of 9 bases. The germline CDR1 and CDR2 sequences are SGDLS and YYNGEE. The CDR3 is CASSVEPAAYEQYF. The DNA of the CDR3 is TGTGCCAGCAGCGTAGAGCCAGCGGCCTACGAGCAGTACTTC.

This chain joins TRBV27 and TRBJ1-2; possibly TRBD1 for D (5 bases). In germline, CDR1 is MNHEY, CDR2 SMNVEV (reference sequence). CDR3 size: 12 residues. Between the trimmed V and J ends, which lost 3 bases and 7 bases, there was a span of 9 bases. CDR3 region: CASSLGGIGYTF. CDR3 in DNA: TGTGCCAGCAGTTTGGGGGGAATTGGCTACACCTTC.